The clone carrying this T cell receptor beta chain was seen just once. Produced via immunoSEQ multiplex PCR; TCRdb's table is partial and in-frame only. The sample consists of 150,000 to 190,000 clones, about 85% of them appearing once. Germline V CDR1 and CDR2: SNHLY, FYNNEI. Trimming removed 7 bases from V and 7 bases from J, with 19 bases in between. This CDR3 spans 14 amino acids. This sample stems from a study of blood T cell repertoires in COVID-19. Seattle's cohort entered during active infection and was followed longitudinally. The chain has TRBV2 and TRBJ1-2, with D possibly being TRBD1 (6 bases). This receptor was identified in a woman aged 60-75 years with COVID-19, enrolled during active disease. Sequencing used peripheral blood. CDR3 sequence (DNA): TGTGCCAGCACCTCAAACGGGGCAGGGGTTGGCTACACCTTC. It specifies CASTSNGAGVGYTF.